The rows below give T cell receptor beta chains drawn from one sample of a study of beta chain features in type 1 diabetes. Produced via immunoSEQ multiplex PCR; TCRdb's table is partial and in-frame only. The table lists roughly 300,000 clones, 9.3% of them singletons. Source material: central memory CD4+ T cells from blood. The receptor source for this set is a man aged 25 to 45 with type 1 diabetes. Each CDR3 is given with its conserved first and last residue. The D gene is left open where the match is weak. Where a row states a size, it is once, few, many or the class of an expanded clone; other rows omit it.

J gene,V gene,D gene,clone size,CDR3 DNA,CDR3 protein
TRBJ2-3,TRBV5-4,-,few,TGTGCCAGCAGCTCGACAGGCACAGATACGCAGTATTTT,CASSSTGTDTQYF
TRBJ1-6,TRBV5-1,-,-,TGCGCCAGCAGCTTGGAAACGACACAGAATAATTCACCCCTCCACTTT,CASSLETTQNNSPLHF
TRBJ1-2,TRBV4-3,TRBD1,many,TGCGCCAGCAGCCAAGAGACAGGGGATGGCTACACCTTC,CASSQETGDGYTF
TRBJ1-4,TRBV11-2,-,few,TGTGCCAGCAGCTTTCTTCAGGGCGGCGAAAAACTGTTTTTT,CASSFLQGGEKLFF
TRBJ1-5,TRBV30,-,few,TGTGCCTGGAGCTACGGGGAGGCCCAGCATTTT,CAWSYGEAQHF
TRBJ1-4,TRBV25-1,-,-,TGTGCCAGCAGTGATCAAATCTTGGCTAAGAGGGAAAAACTGTTTTTT,CASSDQILAKREKLFF
TRBJ1-1,TRBV5-1,-,many,TGCGCCAGCAGCCTGACCTGGAGTCAAACTGAAGCTTTCTTT,CASSLTWSQTEAFF
TRBJ1-2,TRBV5-1,-,-,TGCGCCAGCAGCTTGGATAGCTATGGCTACACCTTC,CASSLDSYGYTF
TRBJ1-2,TRBV9,-,-,TGTGCCAGCAGCCCCACGGGGGCACTGGACTATGGCTACACCTTC,CASSPTGALDYGYTF
TRBJ2-3,TRBV9,-,-,TGTGCCAGCAGCGACTCCGGGACGCAAACAGATACGCAGTATTTT,CASSDSGTQTDTQYF
TRBJ2-3,TRBV2,TRBD1,-,TGTGCCAGCAAGGGGACAGCCAGCACAGATACGCAGTATTTT,CASKGTASTDTQYF
TRBJ2-7,TRBV11-2,-,few,TGTGCCAGCAGCCACCGTTCCGGTAGCCAGTACTTC,CASSHRSGSQYF
TRBJ1-6,TRBV9,TRBD1,few,TGTGCCAGCAGCGCTAGGACAGGGGGGAATTCACCCCTCCACTTT,CASSARTGGNSPLHF
TRBJ2-7,TRBV7-9,TRBD1,few,TGTGCCAGCAGCCCGCCGGGACAGGGTTACGAGCAGTACTTC,CASSPPGQGYEQYF
TRBJ2-7,TRBV23-1,TRBD2,few,TGCGCCAGCATTCCTAGCGGGTCAACTGCCGAGCAGTACTTC,CASIPSGSTAEQYF
TRBJ2-5,TRBV5-6,TRBD2,-,TGTGCCAGCAGCTTGATCGGGGGGGCTCACCAAGAGACCCAGTACTTC,CASSLIGGAHQETQYF
TRBJ1-6,TRBV14,TRBD1,many,TGTGCCAGCAGCCCGGGACAGGGAATTAATTCACCCCTCCACTTT,CASSPGQGINSPLHF
TRBJ2-1,TRBV7-2,TRBD1,few,TGTGCCAGCAGCCCAGACAGGGGGCAATACAATGAGCAGTTCTTC,CASSPDRGQYNEQFF
TRBJ2-3,TRBV9,TRBD1,-,TGTGCCAGCAGCGTAGGGACAGGGTTTGCCAGCACAGATACGCAGTATTTT,CASSVGTGFASTDTQYF
TRBJ2-2,TRBV9,-,few,TGTGCCAGCAGCGTAGCTACGGGGCGAACCGGGGAGCTGTTTTTT,CASSVATGRTGELFF
TRBJ1-2,TRBV5-1,-,few,TGCGCCAGCAGCCGGGACGGTGATTATGGCTACACCTTC,CASSRDGDYGYTF
TRBJ1-6,TRBV7-2,TRBD1,-,TGTGCCAGCAGCCCTTCTGCGACAGGGAATAATTCACCCCTCCACTTT,CASSPSATGNNSPLHF
TRBJ2-5,TRBV6-5,TRBD1,-,TGTGCCAGCAGTAACGGACAGGGGAAAGAGACCCAGTACTTC,CASSNGQGKETQYF
TRBJ1-2,TRBV2,-,-,TGTGCCAGCAGCGCCGGGACGGATTACTATGGCTACACCTTC,CASSAGTDYYGYTF
TRBJ1-1,TRBV7-6,-,-,TGTGCCAGCAGCCCCGGCGGGGTCACTGAAGCTTTCTTT,CASSPGGVTEAFF
TRBJ2-7,TRBV5-1,-,-,TGCGCCAGCAGCTTGTCTACAGGGAACGGTGAGCAGTACTTC,CASSLSTGNGEQYF
TRBJ2-3,TRBV9,-,-,TGTGCCAGCAGCGCTGACCTGGGCCCAGATACGCAGTATTTT,CASSADLGPDTQYF
TRBJ1-6,TRBV18,-,-,TGTGCCAGCTCACCAGGAGCGCAAGGGAATAATTCACCCCTCCACTTT,CASSPGAQGNNSPLHF
TRBJ2-1,TRBV7-2,TRBD2,-,TGTGCCAGCAGCTTAGACAGTAGCGGGGGGTATGAGCAGTTCTTC,CASSLDSSGGYEQFF
TRBJ1-5,TRBV4-3,-,-,TGCGCCAGCAGCCAAGATATAATGGCAGGGAGCAATCAGCCCCAGCATTTT,CASSQDIMAGSNQPQHF
TRBJ1-6,TRBV7-2,TRBD1,-,TGTGCCAGCAGCTCCCAAGCAGGGGGAAATTCACCCCTCCACTTT,CASSSQAGGNSPLHF
TRBJ2-7,TRBV2,-,few,TGTGCCAGCAGCGGCAACTACGAGCAGTACTTC,CASSGNYEQYF
TRBJ2-7,TRBV7-2,-,few,TGTGCCAGCAGCTTAGCAGGCTCCTACGAGCAGTACTTC,CASSLAGSYEQYF
TRBJ2-3,TRBV27,-,few,TGTGCCAGCAGTTTAACGCGGGCAGGGTGGGATACGCAGTATTTT,CASSLTRAGWDTQYF
TRBJ2-1,TRBV9,TRBD2,-,TGTGCCAGCAGCGCCACCACTAGCGGGGGCTACAATGAGCAGTTCTTC,CASSATTSGGYNEQFF
TRBJ2-2,TRBV9,TRBD2,-,TGTGCCAGCCGATTAGCGGGGGGCACCGGGGAGCTGTTTTTT,CASRLAGGTGELFF
TRBJ2-4,TRBV5-1,-,-,TGCGCCAGCAGCTTGGGAGGTCAAAACATTCAGTACTTC,CASSLGGQNIQYF
TRBJ2-3,TRBV5-1,TRBD2,few,TGCGCCAGCAGCTTGACTAGCGGGGGGTTCACAGATACGCAGTATTTT,CASSLTSGGFTDTQYF
TRBJ2-1,TRBV5-1,TRBD1,-,TGCGCCAGCAGTCCCCGAGGACAGGGGTCGAATGAGCAGTTCTTC,CASSPRGQGSNEQFF
TRBJ2-2,TRBV5-1,-,-,TGCGCCAGCAGCGCGCGGACTGAAAGCACCGGGGAGCTGTTTTTT,CASSARTESTGELFF
TRBJ1-2,TRBV5-1,-,-,TGCGCCAGCAGCTTGGTTAGTGGGGAAGGCGAGGATGGCTACACCTTC,CASSLVSGEGEDGYTF
TRBJ2-7,TRBV4-3,-,-,TGCGCCAGCAGCCAAGATACAAGCTCGTACGAGCAGTACTTC,CASSQDTSSYEQYF
TRBJ1-2,TRBV7-2,-,-,TGTGCCAGCAGCTTCCCTCATGGTGCCTCCTATGGCTACACCTTC,CASSFPHGASYGYTF
TRBJ2-1,TRBV7-7,TRBD2,-,TGTGCCAGCAGCTTAACTATTGGCGGGGGGGTTTCCTACAATGAGCAGTTCTTC,CASSLTIGGGVSYNEQFF
TRBJ1-5,TRBV2,-,few,TGTGCCAGCAGCGGGGACGGCGGGAATCAGCCCCAGCATTTT,CASSGDGGNQPQHF
TRBJ2-7,TRBV5-1,TRBD1,-,TGCGCCAGCAGTCCAGGACCGGGACAGGGTGAATACGAGCAGTACTTC,CASSPGPGQGEYEQYF
TRBJ2-5,TRBV7-2,-,few,TGTGCCAGCAGCAGGGCGGAATGGGAGACCCAGTACTTC,CASSRAEWETQYF
TRBJ2-7,TRBV2,TRBD1,few,TGTGCCAGCAGTTATACCGGGACAGGGGTTGAGCAGTACTTC,CASSYTGTGVEQYF
TRBJ1-5,TRBV2,-,-,TGTGCCAGCAGCGCACAGCTAACGGGCAATCAGCCCCAGCATTTT,CASSAQLTGNQPQHF
TRBJ1-2,TRBV7-2,-,-,TGTGCCAGCAGCTTAGCAGGGGTGAATGGCTACACCTTC,CASSLAGVNGYTF
TRBJ2-3,TRBV7-9,-,few,TGTGCCAGCAGCCCCCGGCCAGGGAGCACAGATACGCAGTATTTT,CASSPRPGSTDTQYF
TRBJ2-1,TRBV11-2,-,-,TGTGCCAGCAGCCGTGACTCCGGCTCCTACAATGAGCAGTTCTTC,CASSRDSGSYNEQFF
TRBJ1-2,TRBV5-1,-,few,TGCGCCAGCAGCTTCCAAACAGGGTTCGAAGGCTACACCTTC,CASSFQTGFEGYTF
TRBJ2-1,TRBV11-2,-,-,TGTGCCAGCAGCTTACTTGAGCAGTTCTTC,CASSLLEQFF
TRBJ2-2,TRBV9,-,few,TGTGCCAGCAGCGTAATGGGAGGGGGAGACACCGGGGAGCTGTTTTTT,CASSVMGGGDTGELFF